A single sample is the source of the 19 T cell receptor beta chains below, sequenced in a study of cytomegalovirus exposure and HLA in healthy donors. PCR used 60 Vbeta primers and 13 Jbeta primers. Only in-frame clones appear in the TCRdb table, and some are missing; sequencing was by immunoSEQ multiplex PCR. The sample lists approximately 200,000 clones, around 80% occurring once. Sequenced sample: PBMCs. The receptors derive from a woman between 18 and 29 years old in good health and CMV-seropositive.

The genes are TRBV9 and TRBJ2-3; D unresolved. CDR1 and CDR2 from the germline V gene are SGDLS and YYNGEE. This CDR3 has 14 amino acids. Trimming pared 4 bases from V and 1 base from J, leaving 10 bases between. DNA for the CDR3: TGTGCCAGCAGCACACAGATGGGCACAGATACGCAGTATTTT. Residues: CASSTQMGTDTQYF. Supplemented by reference TRBV9 and TRBJ2-3, the full variable domain reads DSGVTQTPKHLITATGQRVTLRCSPRSGDLSVYWYQQSLDQGLQFLIQYYNGEERAKGNILERFSAQQFPDLHSELNLSSLELGDSALYFCASSTQMGTDTQYFGPGTRLTVL.

A note on this clone: The sample holds other DNA sequences that translate to the same CDR3. The rearrangement uses TRBV6-5 and TRBJ2-1; weak D call: TRBD2 (7 bases). The CDR3 runs to 15 residues. The V gene lost 6 bases and the J gene lost 0 bases, with 12 bases spanning the gap. Germline-derived CDR1 and CDR2 are MNHEY and SVGAGI. CDR3 nucleotides: TGTGCCAGCAGCCGCGGGGGCGCCTCCTACAATGAGCAGTTCTTC. Its translation is CASSRGGASYNEQFF.

V gene TRBV6-5 combines with J gene TRBJ1-6, with D maybe TRBD1 (6 bases). Trimming pared 7 bases from V and 8 bases from J, leaving 12 bases between. Germline V gene lookup returns CDR1 MNHEY and CDR2 SVGAGI. The CDR3 is 13 residues long. The CDR3 loop reads CASTRSGDSPLHF. CDR3 DNA sequence: TGTGCCAGCACCAGATCAGGGGATTCACCCCTCCACTTT.

This clone was recorded a few times. The genes are TRBV5-1 and TRBJ2-5; weak D call: TRBD1 (6 bases). In germline, CDR1 is SGHRS, CDR2 YFSETQ. The V gene lost 0 bases and the J gene lost 8 bases, with 14 bases spanning the gap. The CDR3 is 14 amino acids. In nucleotides, the CDR3 is TGCGCCAGCAGCTTGGTCAGGGGCGCGGGTACCCAGTACTTC. The encoded protein is CASSLVRGAGTQYF.

This clone was counted a few times. The rearrangement joins TRBV7-2 to TRBJ2-3, with D tentatively TRBD1 (6 bases). Germline assignment: CDR1 SGHTA and CDR2 FQGNSA. The length of the CDR3 is 16 residues. V was shortened by 5 bases and J by 2 bases, with 17 bases between the two germline ends. For the CDR3, the DNA is TGTGCCAGCAGCCCAAATGGGGGCTGGGCCACAGATACGCAGTATTTT. Its protein product is CASSPNGGWATDTQYF.

V and J are TRBV9 and TRBJ2-2, with TRBD1 as a possible D gene (5 bases). The germline V and J ends were trimmed by 2 bases and 6 bases, with 8 bases remaining between them. CDR1 and CDR2 from the germline V gene are SGDLS and YYNGEE. The CDR3 is 13 amino acids. CDR3 sequence reads: CASSVWGAGELFF. DNA for the CDR3: TGTGCCAGCAGCGTCTGGGGCGCCGGGGAGCTGTTTTTT.

A word on this clone: The same CDR3 can be traced to other DNA sequences in this sample. The chain employs TRBV6-4 and TRBJ1-1, with TRBD1 as a possible D gene (6 bases). V was cut by 4 bases and J by 2 bases, with 8 bases left in between. Germline V gene data show CDR1 as MRHNA and CDR2 as SNTAGT. This CDR3 has 13 residues. The CDR3 region is CASSADRNTEAFF. The CDR3 DNA is TGTGCCAGCAGTGCGGACAGAAACACTGAAGCTTTCTTT.

This clone was picked up many times. This chain connects TRBV6-1 to TRBJ1-5; maybe TRBD1 (6 bases). The CDR3 spans 14 residues. V lost 7 bases and J 1 base, leaving 11 bases between the germline ends. The germline V gene has CDR1 MNHNS and CDR2 SASEGT. Here the CDR3 reads CASNPTGSNQPQHF. For the CDR3, the DNA is TGTGCCAGCAACCCTACAGGGAGCAATCAGCCCCAGCATTTT.

This chain connects TRBV7-3 to TRBJ1-1; no firm D call. V shed 6 bases and J shed 10 bases, with 18 bases lying between them. Germline loops: CDR1 SGHTA, CDR2 FQGTGA. The CDR3 is 13 amino acids. CDR3 in amino acids: CASSNDPRGRAFF. The CDR3 coding sequence is TGTGCCAGCAGTAACGACCCCCGGGGTAGAGCTTTCTTT.

The rearrangement links TRBV5-1 to TRBJ2-7, with 8 nucleotides matching TRBD2. J lost 1 base, V lost 4 bases, and 7 bases had no gene match. The germline CDR1 and CDR2 sequences are SGHRS and YFSETQ. The CDR3 totals 15 residues. The CDR3 spells CASSILAGLSYEQYF. Here the CDR3 DNA reads TGCGCCAGCAGCATCCTAGCGGGTTTGTCCTACGAGCAGTACTTC. The whole variable domain, filled in from reference TRBV5-1 and TRBJ2-7, reads KAGVTQTPRYLIKTRGQQVTLSCSPISGHRSVSWYQQTPGQGLQFLFEYFSETQRNKGNFPGRFSGRQFSNSRSEMNVSTLELGDSALYLCASSILAGLSYEQYFGPGTRLTVT.

The chain uses TRBV5-1 and TRBJ1-4; D ambiguous. Germline values: CDR1 SGHRS, CDR2 YFSETQ. The CDR3 covers 15 residues. V gave up 4 bases and J gave up 8 bases, with 18 bases separating them. CDR3 bases: TGCGCCAGCAGCCCGATATCGGACGGAGGGGAAAAACTGTTTTTT. Its translation: CASSPISDGGEKLFF.

The rearrangement links TRBV7-3 to TRBJ2-2; the match to TRBD2 covers 10 bases. Trimming cost V 0 bases and J 6 bases; bases outside gene matches: 4. CDR1 is SGHTA and CDR2 is FQGTGA in the germline V gene. This CDR3 has 16 residues. The CDR3 protein is CASSLTQRGGAGELFF. CDR3 nucleotides: TGTGCCAGCAGCTTAACGCAGCGGGGGGGCGCCGGGGAGCTGTTTTTT.

This clone turned up a few times. The chain employs TRBV11-1 and TRBJ1-6; TRBD1 is a possible D gene (5 bases). Trimming removed 0 bases at V and 8 bases at J, with 11 bases between. Germline V CDR1 and CDR2: SGHAT, FQDESV (reference sequence). This CDR3 is 15 amino acids long. In DNA, the CDR3 is TGTGCCAGCAGCTTAGCCTCCCAGGGTTATTCACCCCTCCACTTT. Amino acids: CASSLASQGYSPLHF.

In nucleotides, the CDR3 is TGTGCCAGCAAGAGACAGGGGGCTCAGGGTGAAAAACTGTTTTTT. As protein: CASKRQGAQGEKLFF. V gene TRBV2 combines with J gene TRBJ1-4, with 10 bases that match TRBD1. Germline V gives CDR1 SNHLY, CDR2 FYNNEI. The junction had 9 bases not matched to a gene; V was cut back by 7 bases and J by 7 bases. The CDR3 spans 15 residues. The full variable domain, in which reference TRBV2 and TRBJ1-4 provide the parts outside the CDR3, is EPEVTQTPSHQVTQMGQEVILRCVPISNHLYFYWYRQILGQKVEFLVSFYNNEISEKSEIFDDQFSVERPDGSNFTLKIRSTKLEDSAMYFCASKRQGAQGEKLFFGSGTQLSVL.

The chain joins TRBV29-1 to TRBJ1-2; 7 nucleotides align to TRBD1. The CDR3 has 14 residues. J was trimmed by 4 bases and V by 3 bases; bases with no gene match: 8. The germline gives CDR1 SQVTM, CDR2 ANQGSEA. The CDR3 spells CSVERGNRGYGYTF. DNA of the CDR3: TGCAGCGTTGAGAGGGGGAACAGGGGCTATGGCTACACCTTC.

This clone was detected a few times. The chain uses TRBV19 and TRBJ1-5, with D unclear. CDR3 length: 15 amino acids. Trimming took 6 bases from V and 0 from J, leaving 12 bases between them. Germline CDR1 is LNHDA and CDR2 is SQIVND (reference sequence). CDR3 bases: TGTGCCAGTAGACTAATACCTGTTAGCAATCAGCCCCAGCATTTT. Protein sequence: CASRLIPVSNQPQHF.

This clone was seen more than once but under ten times. The rearrangement links TRBV29-1 to TRBJ2-2; 9 bases map to TRBD1. This CDR3 is 14 amino acids long. Germline CDR1 reads SQVTM; CDR2 reads ANQGSEA. V lost 4 bases to trimming and J lost 4 bases; unmatched junction nucleotides: 4. For the CDR3, the DNA is TGCAGCGTTGCCCCGACAGGGGGCACCGGGGAGCTGTTTTTT. Protein sequence: CSVAPTGGTGELFF.

V usage is TRBV11-3 and J usage is TRBJ1-1, with a possible D match to TRBD1 (6 bases). The germline CDR1 and CDR2 sequences are SGHNT and YENEEA. The length of the CDR3 is 15 residues. V was trimmed by 5 bases and J by 3 bases, leaving 16 bases between them. CDR3 in amino acids: CASSLRLDRDTEAFF. CDR3 DNA sequence: TGTGCCAGCAGCCTAAGACTGGACAGAGACACTGAAGCTTTCTTT.

This clone was seen once. The CDR3 bases are TGCGCCAGCCAACAGGGTTCCGAGACCTACAATGAGCAGTTCTTC. It translates to CASQQGSETYNEQFF. The gene calls are TRBV5-1 and TRBJ2-1; TRBD1 might be the D (6 bases). This CDR3 has 15 residues. Trimming took off 7 bases at V and 2 bases at J, with 16 bases between the two ends. Germline V gives CDR1 SGHRS, CDR2 YFSETQ.